The rows below give T cell receptor beta chains drawn from one sample of a study of blood T cell repertoires in COVID-19. Clones were read by immunoSEQ multiplex PCR, and TCRdb kept only the in-frame ones, dropping some. The sample has more than 350,000 clones; approximately 90% are singletons. The specimen was PBMCs or T cells enriched from blood (not recorded which). The source of these receptors is a woman aged 50 to 60 who had recovered from COVID-19. Each CDR3 is given with its conserved first and last residue.

V	J	CDR3
TRBV9	TRBJ2-1	CASSVATTDRGPYNEQFF
TRBV7-2	TRBJ1-3	CASSPVSGNTIYF
TRBV28	TRBJ2-1	CASSPTGLARSSYNEQFF
TRBV5-8	TRBJ2-6	CASSLVSRSGANVLTF
TRBV5-4	TRBJ1-2	CASSFWQYGYTF
TRBV6-1	TRBJ2-5	CASSELLGLAGATRQETQYF
TRBV7-9	TRBJ1-2	CASSLVSGGGNYGYTF
TRBV24-1	TRBJ1-2	CATSDAGTGTDGYTF
TRBV9	TRBJ1-1	CASSGATRNTEAFF
TRBV2	TRBJ1-2	CASSGSGYGYTF
TRBV7-2	TRBJ1-2	CASTVSGQGARGYTF
TRBV7-9	TRBJ2-7	CASSPPGHYEQYF
TRBV5-6	TRBJ2-2	CASSLFEGRTGELFF
TRBV5-1	TRBJ1-2	CASSTGGQYGYTF
TRBV6-1	TRBJ1-6	CASSEGTGVNSPLHF
TRBV9	TRBJ2-3	CASSVKPVGGTDTQYF
TRBV5-6	TRBJ2-2	CASSPLAGDTGELFF
TRBV7-6	TRBJ1-5	CASSLGDRNQPQHF
TRBV6-5	TRBJ2-7	CASSYTGTGTGEQYF
TRBV30	TRBJ1-1	CAWKQENTEAFF
TRBV27	TRBJ1-4	CASSLYRGGEKLFF
TRBV30	TRBJ1-5	CAWSDSGRASNQPQHF
TRBV19	TRBJ1-6	CASSEGPRGVSPLHF
TRBV25-1	TRBJ1-1	CASTSGSGTEAFF
TRBV7-2	TRBJ1-2	CASSLARGTENF
TRBV29-1	TRBJ2-7	CSVSKGQGLTYEQYF
TRBV10-3	TRBJ1-1	CAISESMSNYMPNTEAFF
TRBV2	TRBJ2-2	CASSKGGPGTGELFF
TRBV7-2	TRBJ1-1	CASSLGRNTEAFF
TRBV3-1/TRBV3-2	TRBJ1-1	CASSRDRNTEAFF
TRBV15	TRBJ1-4	CATRDRGNSNEKLFF
TRBV5-1	TRBJ2-2	CASSLKGDAGELFF
TRBV6-2/TRBV6-3	TRBJ2-7	CASSYQGAYEQYF
TRBV7-2	TRBJ2-5	CASSRDFQETQYF
TRBV3-1/TRBV3-2	TRBJ2-1	CASSQASGGAGNEQFF
TRBV7-9	TRBJ2-1	CASSPPTKQIYNEQFF
TRBV27	TRBJ2-5	CASSNIPLETQYF
TRBV7-2	TRBJ2-3	CASSPLSGSTDTQYF
TRBV2	TRBJ1-6	CASSDGTGYSPLHF
TRBV19	TRBJ1-6	CASTLGQLNSPLHF
TRBV7-9	TRBJ1-2	CASRTTEIYGYTF
TRBV9	TRBJ2-2	CASSVAGTGRVVGELFF
TRBV9	TRBJ2-3	CASSATGGPDTQYF
TRBV2	TRBJ1-1	CASSEATGKNTEAFF
TRBV5-5	TRBJ1-5	CASSLALGGHSNQPQHF
TRBV5-6	TRBJ1-6	CASSSGQPNSPLHF
TRBV18	TRBJ1-1	CASSDFGGRNTEAFF
TRBV27	TRBJ1-2	CASNPDRALYGYTF
TRBV9	TRBJ2-1	CASSVRLGRGLSNEQFF
TRBV6-4	TRBJ1-2	CAKKGGAVLGGYTF
TRBV15	TRBJ1-2	CATSRLGQTYGYTF
TRBV9	TRBJ2-3	CASRGLGTSGAPDTDTQYF
TRBV7-2	TRBJ1-5	CASSPQVNQPQHF
TRBV2	TRBJ1-3	CASTIPPQGRSGNTIYF
TRBV5-4	TRBJ1-6	CASSKGTGNYNSPLHF
TRBV6-2/TRBV6-3	TRBJ2-2	CASSSGLTSRQNTGELFF
TRBV9	TRBJ1-2	CASSKGTETYGYTF
TRBV19	TRBJ1-6	CASSIYSIRGSYNSPLHF
TRBV19	TRBJ1-5	CASSKTWTGESPQHF